Presented here are 2 T cell receptor beta chains from one specimen sequenced in a study of cytomegalovirus exposure and HLA in healthy donors. The assay was immunoSEQ multiplex PCR, and TCRdb's table has in-frame clones only and misses some. The sample consists of about 220,000 clones, around 90% of them appearing once. The sequenced sample was PBMCs. The receptor source for this set is a woman aged 18-30 years in good health and CMV-seronegative.

DNA for the CDR3: TGTGCCAGCAGCCCCGGGACAGGAACGTATCAGCCCCAGCATTTT. Its translation: CASSPGTGTYQPQHF. The chain recombines TRBV7-2 with TRBJ1-5, with 8 bases lining up with TRBD1. CDR3 size: 15 residues. V gave up 5 bases and J gave up 5 bases; unmatched junction bases: 8. In germline, CDR1 is SGHTA, CDR2 FQGNSA.

Written as DNA, the CDR3 is TGTGCCAGCTCACCGGCGGGACTAGGTACAGATACGCAGTATTTT. As protein: CASSPAGLGTDTQYF. The chain joins TRBV18 to TRBJ2-3; 8 positions agree with TRBD2. The CDR3 runs 15 residues. The germline V gene encodes CDR1 KGHSH and CDR2 LQKENI. V was clipped by 3 bases and J by 3 bases; unmatched bases: 5.